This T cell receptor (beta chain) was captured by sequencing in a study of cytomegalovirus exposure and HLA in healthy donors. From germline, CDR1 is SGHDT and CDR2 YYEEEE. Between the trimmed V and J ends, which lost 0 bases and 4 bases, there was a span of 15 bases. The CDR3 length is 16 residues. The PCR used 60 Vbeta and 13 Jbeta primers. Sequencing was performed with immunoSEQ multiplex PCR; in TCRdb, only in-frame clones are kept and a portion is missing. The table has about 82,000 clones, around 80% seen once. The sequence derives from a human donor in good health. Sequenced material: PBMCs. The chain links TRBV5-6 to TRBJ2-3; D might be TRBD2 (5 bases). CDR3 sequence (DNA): TGTGCCAGCAGCTTGGCCTCAACGGGGTTGTCAGATACGCAGTATTTT. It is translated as CASSLASTGLSDTQYF.